This TCR beta chain was identified during a study of CD8+CD57+ T cells in acquired aplastic anemia (dated by TCRdb to the late 2010s). A note on the overall study: On average, sorted CD4+ and CD8+ cells yielded around 3.5 ug of extracted DNA, with a range of about 0.19 to 30 ug. CD8+CD57+ expansion was defined as frequency above the mean frequency observed in healthy subjects.

TCR beta VDJ combination and CDR3 sequence profiling used genomic DNA as the template. An Illumina HiSeq 2000 was the platform used for TCR repertoire sequencing. Per the original workflow: Repertoires were assessed using TRBV/TRBJ rearrangement plots, CDR3 size and DJ length profiles, and Simpson's diversity index. The immunodominant clone was defined as the most abundant DNA sequence in deep sequencing data. CDR3 amino acid sequences were screened for sharing across subjects and compared with published repertoires and the VDJdb database. TCRdb reworked the public reads: Q25 trimming with fastp, MiXCR clone assembly, productive beta chains retained. Every entry covers one CDR3 protein and lists the most common genes and DNA from its rows. The V and J calls and clone size come from TCRdb's table, not from the authors' own analysis. Across this sample there are around 430,000 distinct CDR3 sequences, with roughly a third seen only once. The ten most abundant clones make up 0.75% to 0.95% of the sample.

The CDR3 runs 15 amino acids, cysteine and phenylalanine included. CDR3 DNA only is kept here, 45 bases in frame from base 1. Looking up the germline V gene (reference sequence) yields CDR1 SSHAT and CDR2 FNYEAQ. In regard to this clonotype: Its antigen target is currently unknown. This may be a read error: a much more frequent sequence differs by one nucleotide.

Flow cytometry had shown CD8+CD57+ cell expansion in the patients selected for sequencing. Severe acquired aplastic anemia was diagnosed in all patients according to International Study of Aplastic Anemia and Agranulocytosis and Camitta criteria. At the time blood was sampled, none of the patients had received any therapy. TCR repertoires of sorted CD4+ and CD8+ blood T cells from severe aplastic anemia patients and healthy subjects were deep-sequenced in the study. Patients were enrolled under clinicaltrials.gov protocols 00001620, 01623167, 00001397, 00071045, 00081523 and 00961064 in the USA. Ficoll-Paque density gradient centrifugation was used to isolate peripheral blood mononuclear cells. Before DNA extraction, CD4+ and CD8+ T cells were sorted with FACS or magnetic beads. Here is what the overall study found, with its caveats: Although some 28 CD8+ CDR3 sequences were shared by patients and controls, these sequences appeared highly expressed in patients and within the immunodominant clones of patients. CD8+ Simpson's diversity did not differ significantly between patients and healthy controls (P=0.060).

Recombination joined TRBV7-7 with TRBJ2-2, with the D call perhaps TRBD1 or TRBD2, as 5 bases match in each case. The sequence came from a human donor with aplastic anemia. The material sequenced was sorted CD4+, CD8+, or CD8+CD57+ T cells (not recorded which) from PBMCs. The sequenced DNA is TGTGCTAGCAGCTTATCAGGCAGGGCCACCGGGGAGCCGTTTTTT. It translates as CASSLSGRATGEPFF. Full variable domain (CDR3 extended with the reference TRBV7-7 and TRBJ2-2 proteins): GAGVSQSPRYKVTKRGQDVTLRCDPISSHATLYWYQQALGQGPEFLTYFNYEAQPDKSGLPSDRFSAERPEGSISTLTIQRTEQRDSAMYRCASSLSGRATGEPFFGEGSRLTVL.